This T cell receptor (beta chain) was captured by sequencing in a study of CD8 T cells in ankylosing spondylitis (dated by TCRdb to 2016 to 2017). Regarding the study in general: To find TCR variants linked to disease, the study profiled T cell receptor beta repertoires in ankylosing spondylitis patients and healthy donors. The full study cohort was made up of approximately 24 ankylosing spondylitis patients and 108 healthy donors. Peripheral blood samples were taken, and synovial fluid was additionally collected from ankylosing spondylitis patients. Points the paper makes about the study in general: The disease-linked clones were reported to be significantly enriched in matched synovial fluid samples from ankylosing spondylitis patients. A TCR beta motif made up of several highly homologous amino acid variants appeared to be characteristic of blood from ankylosing spondylitis patients. Some motif variants were previously reported in synovial fluid and blood of reactive arthritis patients, suggesting common disease-initiation mechanisms. A CD8+ phenotype was shown by the disease-linked clones, which were found at relatively low frequencies in peripheral blood.

The CDR3 spans 16 residues, from the cysteine through the phenylalanine. Just the 48-base CDR3 DNA is kept, in frame starting at base 1. The junction shows trimming of 4 bases on V and 3 bases on J, plus 17 bases between the germline ends. The germline V gene supplies CDR1 SGDLS and CDR2 YYNGEE. TCRdb names Illumina HiSeq 2500 as the instrument used. TCR beta libraries were prepared by quantitative 5'-RACE with molecular barcodes. Turning to the authors' computational methods: A new computational method, built on a probabilistic model of VDJ rearrangement, was used to identify disease-linked TCR variants. Using fastp at Q25 and MiXCR, TCRdb reprocessed the public reads and kept productive beta chains. Identical CDR3 proteins give one entry, which carries the most common genes and DNA. In this record, the V and J calls reflect TCRdb's handling and not the investigators' own analysis. This sample is represented by about 390,000 distinct CDR3 sequences; under 25% of them were singletons. Clones ranked in the top ten supply about 15% of the sample.

This clonotype has just a few counts. Its antigen remains unidentified. No base quality values were provided; no much bigger clone lies one nucleotide off. This receptor chain uses TRBV9 and TRBJ2-1; a weak D assignment points to TRBD2 (5 bases agree). Material for sequencing was blood, either unsorted or a sorted T cell fraction (not recorded which). The clonotype comes from a male donor with ankylosing spondylitis. The base sequence is TGTGCCAGCAGCCCGAGAGACTACCTTTACTACAATGAGCAGTTCTTC. Translated, it gives CASSPRDYLYYNEQFF.